This TCR beta chain originates from a study of type 1 regulatory T cells. Whole-study context: T-allo10 is a Tr1-enriched, alloantigen-specific CD4 T cell product made in vitro. Points from the study as a whole: Compared with non-Tr1 cells, Tr1 cells showed a narrower TCR repertoire.

CDR1 MNHNS and CDR2 SASEGT come from the germline V gene. This CDR3 spans 12 amino acids. V was trimmed by 5 bases and J by 8 bases, leaving 12 bases between them. This clonotype was seen many times. Antigen specificity is unknown. One entry per CDR3 protein, called by TCRdb with MiXCR from the reads. The sample has 35,000 to 50,000 distinct CDR3 sequences, more than 10% seen once. This TCR was recovered from a human donor in good health. The sequencing sample was made of cultured non-Tr1 T cells, either the whole culture or a sorted T cell fraction (not recorded which). The chain joins TRBV6-1 to TRBJ1-2, with unresolved D. Here the CDR3 reads CASSPLFRGYTF. The CDR3 nucleotides read TGTGCCAGCAGTCCCCTCTTCCGAGGCTACACCTTC.